The T cell receptor beta chain described here comes from a study of T cells in Graves' hyperthyroidism and ophthalmopathy (dated by TCRdb to between 2018 and 2020). In terms of the full investigation: Peripheral blood was sampled at the time of initial diagnosis, prior to any treatment. To identify TCR V-J signatures that set the groups apart, the researchers used a discovery cohort of more than 95 patients, made up of roughly 45 with Graves' ophthalmopathy and around 58 with stable Graves' hyperthyroidism. Prospective prediction of ophthalmopathy was tested in an independent validation cohort consisting of about 19 hyperthyroidism patients and about 17 patients who later progressed to ophthalmopathy. The approximately 90 discovery patients were randomly split 7:3 into training and test sets. Thyroid tissue and blood T-cell repertoires from several Graves' hyperthyroidism patients were also compared in the study. Once sampling was done, hyperthyroidism patients were given methimazole at a starting dose of 30 mg daily, whereas ophthalmopathy patients were given high-dose intravenous methylprednisolone. The paper describes TCR Vbeta CDR3 sequencing of 120 to 150 peripheral blood samples, made up of about 40 ophthalmopathy patients, more than 70 hyperthyroidism patients and some 17 progressor patients. Broader findings and caveats from the paper: During validation, the model predicted progression to ophthalmopathy a median of roughly 7.1 months ahead of onset, with approximately 70% sensitivity and more than 72% specificity. Most expanded thyroid clonotypes (frequency above 0.001) were also detected in blood, suggesting blood repertoires may reflect thyroid immune responses. In cross-validation, a model built on a 13 V-J signature told ophthalmopathy apart from stable hyperthyroidism with approximately 90% sensitivity and around 83% specificity, and in testing the same model reached 80%/75%. No statistical method was used to fix the sample size in advance, and group allocation was not hidden from the investigators.

On this clonotype: Its antigen remains unidentified. Base qualities were left out, and no much larger clone turns up one base away.

The TCR beta CDR3 regions were amplified from RNA transcripts. For the first round of RT-PCR on the TCR CDR3, the HTBI primer set was used together with the Qiagen OneStep RT-PCR kit. A second multiplex PCR round built the libraries, followed by size selection and purification. Libraries were sequenced paired-end with 100 bp reads on an Illumina HiSeq2000. Per the original workflow: SOAPnuke was used to process the raw data, throwing out any read that contained adapters or uncalled bases, had a mean Phred below 15, or lacked an exact constant-primer or identifier match. COPE v1.2.5 was used to merge high-quality paired reads, and clonotypes were defined as unique nucleotide sequences. MiTCR v1.1 was used to align clonotypes to the IMGT TRBV, TRBD and TRBJ reference segments. The analysis was restricted to V-J combinations with a frequency above 0.0001, which together covered 99% to 99.2% of the repertoires. The TCS score was defined as the ratio of F50 (clonal expansion) to E x V (chaos), calculated using BLOSUM62-based TCRdist between CDR3 peptides within each V-J. Welch's t-statistics and random forest reduced around 550 V-J features to some 14, which were used in a naive Bayes classifier (R e1071). TCRdb trimmed the raw reads at Q25, called clones with MiXCR and kept productive beta chains. Each CDR3 protein appears once, grouped with its most common genes and DNA. TCRdb, not the original authors, processed these V and J calls. The sample table shows about 350,000 distinct CDR3 sequences, and roughly 13% are seen once. Of the sample, around 23% is held by the ten largest clones.

The junction carries 8 bases between V and J, which are trimmed by 5 bases and 0 bases respectively. The CDR3 goes from the cysteine to the phenylalanine over 14 residues. Just the 42-base CDR3 DNA is kept, in frame starting at base 1. CDR1 and CDR2 are read off the germline V gene (reference sequence) as SEHNR and FQNEAQ. Stable Graves' hyperthyroidism was defined as no progression to ophthalmopathy during 18 months of follow-up. The hyperthyroidism patients were between 18 and 65 years old and newly diagnosed, with a disease duration of less than 2 months. Any patient with an uncontrolled infection, another autoimmune disease, pregnancy or lactation was excluded. Diagnoses were based on clinical symptoms, serum thyroxine and TRAb, thyroid ultrasound and orbital computed tomography. PBMCs were isolated from 8 to 10 ml of fresh peripheral blood by Ficoll-Paque density gradient centrifugation. Total RNA was extracted using Trizol reagent, and RNA quality was assessed on an Agilent 2100 Bioanalyzer.

Input material: blood. The chain couples TRBV7-9 to TRBJ1-3; no confident D gene assignment can be made. This clonotype originated in a young woman with Graves' hyperthyroidism. The CDR3: CASSDRFSGNTIYF. The bases read TGTGCCAGCAGCGACCGGTTCTCTGGAAACACCATATATTTT.